These 16 T cell receptor beta chains were all obtained from the same sample, sequenced in a study of T cell repertoires in ileal Crohn's disease. Generated by immunoSEQ multiplex PCR, the TCRdb table keeps only in-frame clones and is missing some. The table lists thousands of clones, roughly three quarters of them singletons. Material for sequencing was ileal tissue. Every receptor here comes from an adult with Crohn's disease.

V gene TRBV6-6 combines with J gene TRBJ2-7, with D tentatively TRBD2 (6 bases). The CDR3 has 14 residues. Trimming stripped 5 bases from V and 3 bases from J, with 14 bases between. CDR1 and CDR2 from the germline V gene are MNHNY and SVGAGI (reference sequence). The CDR3 nucleotides read TGTGCCAGCAGTCCCCCCGCGGGAAACTACGAGCAGTACTTC. This codes for CASSPPAGNYEQYF.

The rearrangement uses TRBV10-3 and TRBJ2-7, with 7 bases aligning to TRBD1. This CDR3 spans 14 amino acids. With V trimmed by 0 bases and J by 3 bases, 2 bases remained unmatched. Looked up from germline, CDR1 is ENHRY and CDR2 is SYGVKD. CDR3 amino acids: CAISESTGSYEQYF. The DNA for the CDR3 is TGTGCCATCAGTGAGTCGACAGGGAGCTACGAGCAGTACTTC.

The chain joins TRBV9 to TRBJ1-5, with 7 bases aligning to TRBD1. J was trimmed by 0 bases and V by 3 bases; bases with no gene match: 6. The CDR3 consists of 16 residues. Germline CDR1 reads SGDLS; CDR2 reads YYNGEE. The CDR3 DNA reads as TGTGCCAGCAGCGGACCTACAGGGGATAGCAATCAGCCCCAGCATTTT. It specifies CASSGPTGDSNQPQHF.

This chain connects TRBV30 to TRBJ1-2, with TRBD1 identical over 7 bases. Trimming took 4 bases from V and 4 from J; bases not matched to a gene: 9. The CDR3 has 14 residues. Looked up from germline, CDR1 is GTSNPN and CDR2 is SVGIG (reference sequence). CDR3 nucleotide sequence: TGTGCCTGGAATCGGGACAGAAGAATCTATGGCTACACCTTC. This gives the protein CAWNRDRRIYGYTF. The full variable domain, completed using reference TRBV30 and TRBJ1-2, is SQTIHQWPATLVQPVGSPLSLECTVEGTSNPNLYWYRQAAGRGLQLLFYSVGIGQISSEVPQNLSASRPQDRQFILSSKKLLLSDSGFYLCAWNRDRRIYGYTFGSGTRLTVV.

This rearrangement joins TRBV5-1 to TRBJ2-3, with 9 positions matching TRBD2. The junction had 2 bases not matched to a gene; V was cut back by 5 bases and J by 1 base. This CDR3 has 14 amino acids. Looked up from germline, CDR1 is SGHRS and CDR2 is YFSETQ. CDR3 nucleotide sequence: TGCGCCAGCAGGCGGACTAGCGGCACAGATACGCAGTATTTT. It yields the protein CASRRTSGTDTQYF.

V gene TRBV4-1 combines with J gene TRBJ1-1; TRBD1 agrees at 7 bases. CDR1 MGHRA and CDR2 YSYEKL come from the germline V gene. The length of the CDR3 is 15 residues. J gave up 2 bases and V 3 bases, and 6 bases lay outside the gene matches. CDR3 region: CASSHLDRPNTEAFF. The CDR3 bases are TGCGCCAGCAGCCACCTGGACAGGCCAAACACTGAAGCTTTCTTT.

The V and J genes are TRBV27 and TRBJ1-4, with D maybe TRBD1 (5 bases). V was trimmed by 5 bases and J by 0 bases, leaving 10 bases between them. The CDR3 has 15 residues. Germline lookup yields CDR1 MNHEY and CDR2 SMNVEV (reference sequence). In DNA, the CDR3 is TGTGCCAGCAGTGCCTCAGGGACAACTAATGAAAAACTGTTTTTT. Protein: CASSASGTTNEKLFF.

J is TRBJ1-2 and V is TRBV6-5, with D unresolved. V was cut by 0 bases and J by 4 bases, with 12 bases left in between. The CDR3 covers 15 residues. Germline assignment: CDR1 MNHEY and CDR2 SVGAGI. DNA of the CDR3: TGTGCCAGCAGTTACTCTATGGTTCCGGGCTATGGCTACACCTTC. Translating it yields CASSYSMVPGYGYTF.

This clone was seen only once. The genes are TRBV29-1 and TRBJ1-3; D not resolved. CDR3 length equals 13 residues. Trimming shortened V by 4 bases and J by 0 bases, and 7 bases separated the two germline ends. Germline V gene lookup returns CDR1 SQVTM and CDR2 ANQGSEA. The CDR3 sequence is CSVVQFSGNTIYF. CDR3 DNA: TGCAGCGTTGTCCAGTTCTCTGGAAACACCATATATTTT.

CDR3 nucleotide sequence: TGTGCCAGCCTCTCCCCGGACAGCGAAGGCTACACCTTC. The encoded protein is CASLSPDSEGYTF. V usage is TRBV2 and J usage is TRBJ1-2; weak D call: TRBD1 (6 bases). V was cut by 8 bases and J by 8 bases, with 18 bases left in between. Germline V gene data show CDR1 as SNHLY and CDR2 as FYNNEI. This CDR3 region has 13 residues.

This rearrangement joins TRBV30 to TRBJ1-1; D uncertain. Germline V gene lookup returns CDR1 GTSNPN and CDR2 SVGIG (reference sequence). The CDR3 contains 14 residues. V was clipped by 0 bases and J by 1 base, with 9 bases between them. DNA of the CDR3: TGTGCCTGGAGTGTTTTTACTCCGAACACTGAAGCTTTCTTT. The encoded protein is CAWSVFTPNTEAFF. Variable domain in full (rest from reference TRBV30 and TRBJ1-1): SQTIHQWPATLVQPVGSPLSLECTVEGTSNPNLYWYRQAAGRGLQLLFYSVGIGQISSEVPQNLSASRPQDRQFILSSKKLLLSDSGFYLCAWSVFTPNTEAFFGQGTRLTVV.

This chain joins TRBV28 and TRBJ1-2; the D gene is possibly TRBD1 (6 bases). Looked up from germline, CDR1 is MDHEN and CDR2 is SYDVKM. There are 14 residues in the CDR3. V was clipped by 5 bases and J by 4 bases, with 14 bases between them. The CDR3 region has the DNA TGTGCCAGCAGTCAAGGGACAACGTTCTATGGCTACACCTTC. It is translated as CASSQGTTFYGYTF.

As DNA, the CDR3 is TGTGCCAGCAGCATAGGACAGGGACGGTCGCGTACCGGGGAGCTGTTTTTT. Its protein product is CASSIGQGRSRTGELFF. V gene TRBV9 combines with J gene TRBJ2-2; 8 nucleotides match TRBD1. There are 17 residues in the CDR3. Germline CDR1 and CDR2: SGDLS and YYNGEE. Trimming took 4 bases from V and 5 from J; bases not matched to a gene: 13.

The chain uses TRBV5-1 and TRBJ2-5; 16 nucleotides match TRBD2. The end of the DNA is better explained by TRBJ2-7, so the J call may be wrong. The germline V gene has CDR1 SGHRS and CDR2 YFSETQ. The CDR3 extends over 17 amino acids. CDR3 residues: CASSSGLAGGFRYEQYF. Written as DNA, the CDR3 is TGCGCCAGCAGCTCGGGACTAGCGGGAGGGTTTCGGTACGAGCAGTACTTC.

This chain uses TRBV2 with TRBJ2-2; 10 bases match TRBD2. The CDR3 loop spans 19 amino acids. Germline assignment: CDR1 SNHLY and CDR2 FYNNEI. The V segment lost 6 bases and the J segment 1 base; nucleotides outside the gene matches: 14. The CDR3, as DNA: TGTGCCAGCAGGCCCCCCAATAGCGGGGGGCGGGTGAACACCGGGGAGCTGTTTTTT. Translated, it gives CASRPPNSGGRVNTGELFF.

This chain uses TRBV6-1 with TRBJ1-4; D gene uncertain. Looked up from germline, CDR1 is MNHNS and CDR2 is SASEGT. The CDR3 runs to 13 residues. V lost 2 bases to trimming and J lost 10 bases, with 11 bases between them. In DNA form, the CDR3 reads TGTGCCAGCAGTGAATTAGAGGCCGGAAAACTGTTTTTT. It encodes CASSELEAGKLFF.